The rows below give T cell receptor beta chains drawn from one sample of a study of metastatic and nonmetastatic thyroid tumors. TCRdb re-clonotyped the PCR reads through MiXCR. The data show 5,000 or so clones, around 23% seen once. Material for sequencing was adjacent normal tissue. The receptors shown here come from a female donor with papillary thyroid cancer or a benign thyroid nodule (not recorded which). Some clones in this sample may be carry-over from other donors' samples. CDR3s include the opening cysteine and the closing phenylalanine or tryptophan. The D gene is left open where the match is weak. Part of the rows lack a size; the others show once, few, many or a class for expanded clones.

j_call: TRBJ2-1; cdr3_length: 15; clone_size: NA; v_call: TRBV27; d_call: TRBD1; cdr3_nt: TGTGCCAGCAGTTACTCCGGGACAGGGGGGTATGAGCAGTTCTTC; cdr3_aa: CASSYSGTGGYEQFF
j_call: TRBJ1-5; cdr3_length: 15; clone_size: medium-sized; v_call: TRBV7-8; d_call: NA; cdr3_nt: TGTGCCAGCAGCTACGACCAGGGGCCGGGGCAGCCCCAGCATTTT; cdr3_aa: CASSYDQGPGQPQHF
j_call: TRBJ2-7; cdr3_length: 17; clone_size: NA; v_call: TRBV5-1; d_call: TRBD2; cdr3_nt: TGCGCCAGCAGCCCCGGACTAGCGGGAGGCCTCTCCTACGAGCAGTACTTC; cdr3_aa: CASSPGLAGGLSYEQYF
j_call: TRBJ2-7; cdr3_length: 14; clone_size: few; v_call: TRBV6-1; d_call: TRBD1; cdr3_nt: TGTGCCAGCACTGAGGGACAGGCTATCTACGAGCAGTACTTC; cdr3_aa: CASTEGQAIYEQYF
j_call: TRBJ1-2; cdr3_length: 13; clone_size: few; v_call: TRBV6-1; d_call: NA; cdr3_nt: TGTGCCAGCGTAGGGGTCGACAAGTATGTCTACACCTTC; cdr3_aa: CASVGVDKYVYTF
j_call: TRBJ2-1; cdr3_length: 13; clone_size: medium-sized; v_call: TRBV29-1; d_call: TRBD1; cdr3_nt: TGCAGCGCAGACAGGGGCTATATCAATGAGCAGTTCTTC; cdr3_aa: CSADRGYINEQFF
j_call: TRBJ2-7; cdr3_length: 13; clone_size: NA; v_call: TRBV6-1; d_call: NA; cdr3_nt: TGTGCCAGCAGGGGGTCCTCCCCCTACGAGCAGTACTTC; cdr3_aa: CASRGSSPYEQYF
j_call: TRBJ1-2; cdr3_length: 13; clone_size: NA; v_call: TRBV20-1; d_call: TRBD1; cdr3_nt: TGCAGTGCTTTGGCCGACAGGGTTCCGGGCTACACCTTC; cdr3_aa: CSALADRVPGYTF
j_call: TRBJ2-7; cdr3_length: 14; clone_size: NA; v_call: TRBV2; d_call: NA; cdr3_nt: TGTGCCAGCAGGCCCCGGGATAGGATCTACGAGCAGTACTTC; cdr3_aa: CASRPRDRIYEQYF
j_call: TRBJ2-1; cdr3_length: 13; clone_size: NA; v_call: TRBV6-2/TRBV6-3; d_call: NA; cdr3_nt: TGTGCCAGCAGGTCCCCGGGGACCAATGAGCAGTTCTTC; cdr3_aa: CASRSPGTNEQFF
j_call: TRBJ2-2; cdr3_length: 12; clone_size: medium-sized; v_call: TRBV19; d_call: NA; cdr3_nt: TGTGCCAGCTGGAAGGGAGCCGGGGAGCTGTTTTTT; cdr3_aa: CASWKGAGELFF
j_call: TRBJ2-3; cdr3_length: 14; clone_size: NA; v_call: TRBV20-1; d_call: TRBD2; cdr3_nt: TGCGGTGCCCTGAAGCGGGAGGCCCCAGATACGCAGTATTTT; cdr3_aa: CGALKREAPDTQYF
j_call: TRBJ2-4; cdr3_length: 15; clone_size: many; v_call: TRBV15; d_call: TRBD1; cdr3_nt: TGTGCCACCAGCAGAGGGGGACAGGGACGGGACATTCAGTACTTC; cdr3_aa: CATSRGGQGRDIQYF
j_call: TRBJ2-2; cdr3_length: 14; clone_size: NA; v_call: TRBV9; d_call: NA; cdr3_nt: TGTGCCAGCAGCGTAGACTGGCCGGGCGGGGAGCTGTTTTTT; cdr3_aa: CASSVDWPGGELFF
j_call: TRBJ1-2; cdr3_length: 9; clone_size: NA; v_call: TRBV11-2; d_call: NA; cdr3_nt: TGTGCCACTGGTCGACCCCCCCACTTC; cdr3_aa: CATGRPPHF
j_call: TRBJ1-5; cdr3_length: 15; clone_size: few; v_call: TRBV28; d_call: TRBD1; cdr3_nt: TGTGCCAGCAGACCCGGAGGGGGCTACAATCAGCCCCAGCATTTT; cdr3_aa: CASRPGGGYNQPQHF
j_call: TRBJ2-7; cdr3_length: 12; clone_size: NA; v_call: TRBV13; d_call: NA; cdr3_nt: TGTGCCAGCAGCTCCCTGGACTACGAGCAGTACTTC; cdr3_aa: CASSSLDYEQYF
j_call: TRBJ1-1; cdr3_length: 14; clone_size: medium-sized; v_call: TRBV4-1; d_call: NA; cdr3_nt: TGCGCCAGCAGCCAAGAGAGCCTGAACACTGAAGCTTTCTTT; cdr3_aa: CASSQESLNTEAFF
j_call: TRBJ2-5; cdr3_length: 12; clone_size: many; v_call: TRBV3-1; d_call: NA; cdr3_nt: TGTGCCAGCAGCCCTCGAAAAGAGACCCAGTACTTC; cdr3_aa: CASSPRKETQYF
j_call: TRBJ1-6; cdr3_length: 13; clone_size: few; v_call: TRBV12-5; d_call: TRBD1; cdr3_nt: TGTGCTAGTAGACAGGGGGCCAACCCACCCCTCCACTTT; cdr3_aa: CASRQGANPPLHF
j_call: TRBJ1-3; cdr3_length: 15; clone_size: few; v_call: TRBV19; d_call: TRBD1; cdr3_nt: TGTGCCAGTAGTACTACGACAGGGACTGGAAACACCATATATTTT; cdr3_aa: CASSTTTGTGNTIYF
j_call: TRBJ1-1; cdr3_length: 15; clone_size: medium-sized; v_call: TRBV12-3/TRBV12-4; d_call: NA; cdr3_nt: TGTGCCAGCAGAACCGGGGGGACCATGAACACTGAAGCTTTCTTT; cdr3_aa: CASRTGGTMNTEAFF
j_call: TRBJ2-3; cdr3_length: 14; clone_size: many; v_call: TRBV7-9; d_call: NA; cdr3_nt: TGTGCCAGCAGCTTAGGCCAGGCCACAGATACGCAGTATTTT; cdr3_aa: CASSLGQATDTQYF
j_call: TRBJ2-7; cdr3_length: 15; clone_size: NA; v_call: TRBV2; d_call: TRBD2; cdr3_nt: TGTGCCAGCAGCTCGACTAGCGGGGGTTCCTACGAGCAGTACTTC; cdr3_aa: CASSSTSGGSYEQYF
j_call: TRBJ1-3; cdr3_length: 12; clone_size: medium-sized; v_call: TRBV27; d_call: NA; cdr3_nt: TGTGCCAGCAGGAGCTCTGGAAACACCATATATTTT; cdr3_aa: CASRSSGNTIYF
j_call: TRBJ1-2; cdr3_length: 13; clone_size: NA; v_call: TRBV6-2/TRBV6-3; d_call: NA; cdr3_nt: TGTGCCAGCCTCAGAGAAGAGAACTATGGCTACACCTTC; cdr3_aa: CASLREENYGYTF
j_call: TRBJ1-5; cdr3_length: 16; clone_size: NA; v_call: TRBV16; d_call: NA; cdr3_nt: TGTGCCAGCAGCCTAGACGGGGGAGTGGCGGCAGACACGCAGCATTTT; cdr3_aa: CASSLDGGVAADTQHF
j_call: TRBJ2-7; cdr3_length: 11; clone_size: NA; v_call: TRBV28; d_call: NA; cdr3_nt: TGTGCCAGCGCACTTAATCGCGAGCAGTACTTC; cdr3_aa: CASALNREQYF
j_call: TRBJ2-1; cdr3_length: 15; clone_size: medium-sized; v_call: TRBV6-2/TRBV6-3; d_call: NA; cdr3_nt: TGTGCCAGCAGTTACGTGCGGGGTGGCTACAATGAGCAGTTCTTC; cdr3_aa: CASSYVRGGYNEQFF
j_call: TRBJ2-3; cdr3_length: 17; clone_size: medium-sized; v_call: TRBV30; d_call: NA; cdr3_nt: TGTGCCTGGGGGACATCTCTATTTAATACCCGCACAGATACGCAGTATTTT; cdr3_aa: CAWGTSLFNTRTDTQYF
j_call: TRBJ2-3; cdr3_length: 15; clone_size: medium-sized; v_call: TRBV11-2; d_call: TRBD1; cdr3_nt: TGTGCCAGCAGCTTAGGACAGGGCCGCTCAGATACGCAGTATTTT; cdr3_aa: CASSLGQGRSDTQYF
j_call: TRBJ2-1; cdr3_length: 11; clone_size: medium-sized; v_call: TRBV25-1; d_call: NA; cdr3_nt: TGTGCCGCCGAGGAGCTCAATGAGCAGTTCTTC; cdr3_aa: CAAEELNEQFF
j_call: TRBJ2-3; cdr3_length: 15; clone_size: NA; v_call: TRBV18; d_call: NA; cdr3_nt: TGTGCCAGCTCATCAACCGGACCCGGCACAGATACGCAGTATTTT; cdr3_aa: CASSSTGPGTDTQYF
j_call: TRBJ1-5; cdr3_length: 13; clone_size: few; v_call: TRBV7-3; d_call: NA; cdr3_nt: TGTGCCAGCAGCTTAACCCTATCAGATACGCAGCATTTT; cdr3_aa: CASSLTLSDTQHF
j_call: TRBJ2-7; cdr3_length: 14; clone_size: NA; v_call: TRBV27; d_call: TRBD2; cdr3_nt: TGTGCCAGCAGTCGGGGGGACGAGACCTACGAGCAGTACTTC; cdr3_aa: CASSRGDETYEQYF
j_call: TRBJ2-7; cdr3_length: 16; clone_size: medium-sized; v_call: TRBV15; d_call: NA; cdr3_nt: TGTGCCACCAGCAGAGATAATGGAGGCCAGCCGTACGAGCAGTACTTC; cdr3_aa: CATSRDNGGQPYEQYF
j_call: TRBJ1-5; cdr3_length: 14; clone_size: medium-sized; v_call: TRBV7-6; d_call: TRBD1; cdr3_nt: TGTGCCAGCAGCCGACAGGGAACCAATCAGCCCCAGCATTTT; cdr3_aa: CASSRQGTNQPQHF
j_call: TRBJ2-1; cdr3_length: 17; clone_size: NA; v_call: TRBV4-2; d_call: NA; cdr3_nt: TGTGCCAGCAGCCAAGATGGGCTATCGGGGCTACGTTACGAGCAGTTCTTC; cdr3_aa: CASSQDGLSGLRYEQFF
j_call: TRBJ1-2; cdr3_length: 14; clone_size: many; v_call: TRBV28; d_call: TRBD1; cdr3_nt: TGTGCCAACAGTTTAGCTGGACAGGGATCTGGCTACACCTTC; cdr3_aa: CANSLAGQGSGYTF
j_call: TRBJ1-2; cdr3_length: 12; clone_size: few; v_call: TRBV6-1; d_call: NA; cdr3_nt: TGTGCCAGTGGGGGTCTCAACTATGGCTACACCTTC; cdr3_aa: CASGGLNYGYTF
j_call: TRBJ2-2; cdr3_length: 20; clone_size: medium-sized; v_call: TRBV19; d_call: TRBD1; cdr3_nt: TGTGCCAGTAGTATAGTGAGGCAGGGGGCCGTTATTGGGAACACCGGGGAGCTGTTTTTT; cdr3_aa: CASSIVRQGAVIGNTGELFF
j_call: TRBJ1-2; cdr3_length: 13; clone_size: NA; v_call: TRBV6-1; d_call: NA; cdr3_nt: TGTGCCAGCAAACTGTCCAATTTCTATGGCTACACCTTC; cdr3_aa: CASKLSNFYGYTF
j_call: TRBJ2-7; cdr3_length: 14; clone_size: NA; v_call: TRBV5-6; d_call: NA; cdr3_nt: TGTGCCAGCAGCTTGGGGGACGCCTTTCACGAGCAGTACTTC; cdr3_aa: CASSLGDAFHEQYF
j_call: TRBJ1-1; cdr3_length: 15; clone_size: NA; v_call: TRBV5-1; d_call: NA; cdr3_nt: TGCGCCAGCAGCTTGGGGGTAGATCTGAACACTGAAGCTTTCTTT; cdr3_aa: CASSLGVDLNTEAFF
j_call: TRBJ1-6; cdr3_length: 15; clone_size: medium-sized; v_call: TRBV9; d_call: NA; cdr3_nt: TGTGCCAGCAGCACGTGGGACGGGGAAAATTCACCCCTCCACTTT; cdr3_aa: CASSTWDGENSPLHF
j_call: TRBJ1-1; cdr3_length: 14; clone_size: medium-sized; v_call: TRBV5-4; d_call: NA; cdr3_nt: TGTGCCAGCAGCCCGGGGATTAAGGACACTGAAGCTTTCTTT; cdr3_aa: CASSPGIKDTEAFF
j_call: TRBJ2-4; cdr3_length: 16; clone_size: many; v_call: TRBV7-9; d_call: NA; cdr3_nt: TGTGCCAGCAGCTTAGAAGGTTTTGGAGCCAAAAACATTCAGTACTTC; cdr3_aa: CASSLEGFGAKNIQYF
j_call: TRBJ2-6; cdr3_length: 17; clone_size: NA; v_call: TRBV27; d_call: NA; cdr3_nt: TGTGCCAGCAGTTCCCTCCGCTCGAGCTCTGGGGCCAACGTCCTGACTTTC; cdr3_aa: CASSSLRSSSGANVLTF
j_call: TRBJ2-5; cdr3_length: 14; clone_size: few; v_call: TRBV12-3/TRBV12-4; d_call: NA; cdr3_nt: TGTGCCAGCAGTTTTGGACGGATACAAGAGACCCAGTACTTC; cdr3_aa: CASSFGRIQETQYF
j_call: TRBJ2-2; cdr3_length: 16; clone_size: few; v_call: TRBV28; d_call: TRBD1; cdr3_nt: TGTGCCAGCAGTTTTAGGGGACAGAGGGTTACCGGGGAGCTGTTTTTT; cdr3_aa: CASSFRGQRVTGELFF
j_call: TRBJ1-2; cdr3_length: 15; clone_size: few; v_call: TRBV20-1; d_call: NA; cdr3_nt: TGCAGTGCTAGAGACGCTACACGCCCTATCTATGGCTACACCTTC; cdr3_aa: CSARDATRPIYGYTF
j_call: TRBJ1-5; cdr3_length: 16; clone_size: medium-sized; v_call: TRBV2; d_call: NA; cdr3_nt: TGTGCCAGCAGTGAAGCTGTGGGTGGCCGTGATCAGCCCCAGCATTTT; cdr3_aa: CASSEAVGGRDQPQHF
j_call: TRBJ2-7; cdr3_length: 15; clone_size: few; v_call: TRBV15; d_call: NA; cdr3_nt: TGTGCCACCAGCAGTGGCCCGGGCGTCTCCTACGAGCAGTACTTC; cdr3_aa: CATSSGPGVSYEQYF
j_call: TRBJ2-3; cdr3_length: 14; clone_size: medium-sized; v_call: TRBV13; d_call: NA; cdr3_nt: TGTGCCAGCAGCTCAGAACAGAGGACAGATACGCAGTATTTT; cdr3_aa: CASSSEQRTDTQYF
j_call: TRBJ2-7; cdr3_length: 14; clone_size: once; v_call: TRBV3-1; d_call: TRBD2; cdr3_nt: TGTGCCAGCAGCAGACTAGCGGGGGGCTACGAGCAGTACTTC; cdr3_aa: CASSRLAGGYEQYF
j_call: TRBJ2-2; cdr3_length: 14; clone_size: medium-sized; v_call: TRBV9; d_call: NA; cdr3_nt: TGTGCCAGCAGCAAACAAAGTATCGCCGGGGAGCTGTTTTTT; cdr3_aa: CASSKQSIAGELFF
j_call: TRBJ1-1; cdr3_length: 15; clone_size: NA; v_call: TRBV28; d_call: TRBD1; cdr3_nt: TGTGCCAGCAGACCGCAGGGGGCGCAGGGCACTGAAGCTTTCTTT; cdr3_aa: CASRPQGAQGTEAFF
j_call: TRBJ2-1; cdr3_length: 13; clone_size: NA; v_call: TRBV30; d_call: TRBD2; cdr3_nt: TGTGCCCATAGCGGGAGTCTTTCCAATGAGCAGTTCTTC; cdr3_aa: CAHSGSLSNEQFF
j_call: TRBJ2-7; cdr3_length: 16; clone_size: NA; v_call: TRBV5-4; d_call: NA; cdr3_nt: TGTGCCAGCAGCTTGGGAGGCAGTCCCGTCTCCTACGAGCAGTACTTC; cdr3_aa: CASSLGGSPVSYEQYF
j_call: TRBJ1-5; cdr3_length: 15; clone_size: medium-sized; v_call: TRBV6-2/TRBV6-3; d_call: NA; cdr3_nt: TGTGCCAGCAGTTACAGCAGGGAAGTCAATCAGCCCCAGCATTTT; cdr3_aa: CASSYSREVNQPQHF